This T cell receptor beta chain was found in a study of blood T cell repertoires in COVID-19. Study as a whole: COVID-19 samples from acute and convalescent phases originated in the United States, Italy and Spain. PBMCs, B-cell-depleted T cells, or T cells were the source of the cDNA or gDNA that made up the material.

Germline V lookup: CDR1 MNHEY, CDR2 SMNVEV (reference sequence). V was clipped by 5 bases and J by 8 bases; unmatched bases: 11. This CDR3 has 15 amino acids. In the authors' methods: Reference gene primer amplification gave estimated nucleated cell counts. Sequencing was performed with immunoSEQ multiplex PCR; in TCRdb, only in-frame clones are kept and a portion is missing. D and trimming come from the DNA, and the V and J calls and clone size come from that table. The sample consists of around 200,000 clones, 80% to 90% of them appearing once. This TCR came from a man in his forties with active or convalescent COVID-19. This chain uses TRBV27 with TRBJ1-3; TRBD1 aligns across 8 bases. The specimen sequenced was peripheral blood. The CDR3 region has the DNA TGTGCCAGCAGTCTTGGACAGGGAAAGGGTTACACCATATATTTT. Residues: CASSLGQGKGYTIYF.